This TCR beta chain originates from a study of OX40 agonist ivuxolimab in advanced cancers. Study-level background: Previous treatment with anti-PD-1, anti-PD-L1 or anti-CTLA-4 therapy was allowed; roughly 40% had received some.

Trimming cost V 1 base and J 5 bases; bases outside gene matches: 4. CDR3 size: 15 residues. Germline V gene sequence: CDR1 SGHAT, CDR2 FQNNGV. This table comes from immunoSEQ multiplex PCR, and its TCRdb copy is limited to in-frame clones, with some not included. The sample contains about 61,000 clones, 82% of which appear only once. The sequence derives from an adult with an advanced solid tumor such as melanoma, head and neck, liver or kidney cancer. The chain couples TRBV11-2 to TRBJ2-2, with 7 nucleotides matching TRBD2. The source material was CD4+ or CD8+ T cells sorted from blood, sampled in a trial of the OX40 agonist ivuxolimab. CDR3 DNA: TGTGCCAGCAGCTTAGCTCAGGGAGGGACCGGGGAGCTGTTTTTT. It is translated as CASSLAQGGTGELFF.